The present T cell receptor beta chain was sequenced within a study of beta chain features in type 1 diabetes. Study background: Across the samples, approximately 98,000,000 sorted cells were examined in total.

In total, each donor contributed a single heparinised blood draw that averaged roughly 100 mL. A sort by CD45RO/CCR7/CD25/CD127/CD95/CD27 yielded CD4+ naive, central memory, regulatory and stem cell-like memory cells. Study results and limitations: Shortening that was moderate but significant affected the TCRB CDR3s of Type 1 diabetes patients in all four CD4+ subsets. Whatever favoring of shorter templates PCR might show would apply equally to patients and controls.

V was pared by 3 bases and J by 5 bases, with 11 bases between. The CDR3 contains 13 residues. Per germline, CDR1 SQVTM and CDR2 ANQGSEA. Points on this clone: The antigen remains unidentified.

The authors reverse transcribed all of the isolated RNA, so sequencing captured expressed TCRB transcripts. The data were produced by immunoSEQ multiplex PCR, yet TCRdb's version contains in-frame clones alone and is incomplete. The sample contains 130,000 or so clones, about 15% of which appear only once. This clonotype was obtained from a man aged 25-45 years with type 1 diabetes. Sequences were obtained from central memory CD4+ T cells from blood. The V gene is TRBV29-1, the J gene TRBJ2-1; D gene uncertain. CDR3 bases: TGCAGCGTTGAGGAGATAGAAGACAATGAGCAGTTCTTC. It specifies CSVEEIEDNEQFF.